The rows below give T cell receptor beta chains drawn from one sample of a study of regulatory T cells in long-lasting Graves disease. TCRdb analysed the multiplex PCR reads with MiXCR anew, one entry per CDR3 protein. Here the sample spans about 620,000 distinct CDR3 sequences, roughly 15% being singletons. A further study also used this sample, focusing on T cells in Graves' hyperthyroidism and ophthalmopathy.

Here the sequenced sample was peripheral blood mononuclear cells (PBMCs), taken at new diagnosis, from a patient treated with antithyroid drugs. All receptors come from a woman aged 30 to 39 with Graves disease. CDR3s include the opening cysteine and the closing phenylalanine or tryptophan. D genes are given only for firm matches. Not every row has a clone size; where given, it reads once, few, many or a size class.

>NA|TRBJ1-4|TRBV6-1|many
CASSPTGGGNEKLFF
TGTGCCAGCAGCCCAACGGGCGGGGGAAATGAAAAACTGTTTTTT
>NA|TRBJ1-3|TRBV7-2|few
CASSPYTSGNTIYF
TGTGCCAGCAGCCCCTATACATCCGGAAACACCATATATTTT
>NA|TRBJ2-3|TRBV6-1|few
CASGPVPGPHTDTQYF
TGTGCCAGCGGACCCGTACCGGGACCGCACACAGATACGCAGTATTTT
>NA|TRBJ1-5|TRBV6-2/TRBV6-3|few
CASSYADGGSNQPQHF
TGTGCCAGCAGTTACGCGGACGGAGGAAGCAATCAGCCCCAGCATTTT
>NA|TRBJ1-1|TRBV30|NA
CAWNGRVNTEAFF
TGTGCCTGGAATGGTAGGGTGAACACTGAAGCTTTCTTT
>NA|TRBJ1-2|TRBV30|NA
CAWKGYGADGYTF
TGTGCCTGGAAGGGGTACGGGGCGGATGGCTACACCTTC
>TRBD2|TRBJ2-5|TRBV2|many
CASGGQGLAGGRETQYF
TGTGCTAGTGGCGGACAGGGACTAGCGGGAGGTCGAGAGACCCAGTACTTC
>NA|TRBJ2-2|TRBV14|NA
CASSHEGPTGELFF
TGTGCCAGCAGCCACGAAGGGCCCACCGGGGAGCTGTTTTTT
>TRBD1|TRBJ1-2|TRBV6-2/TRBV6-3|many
CASSTGTGGGYTF
TGTGCCAGCAGTACGGGGACAGGGGGAGGCTACACCTTC
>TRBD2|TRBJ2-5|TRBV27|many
CASSLGTSGQETQYF
TGTGCCAGCAGCCTGGGGACTAGCGGACAAGAGACCCAGTACTTC
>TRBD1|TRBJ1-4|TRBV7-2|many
CASSLAPGQGWEKLFF
TGTGCCAGCAGCTTAGCACCGGGACAGGGTTGGGAAAAACTGTTTTTT
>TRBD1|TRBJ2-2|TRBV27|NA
CASSLSTGYTGELFF
TGTGCCAGCAGTTTATCGACAGGGTACACCGGGGAGCTGTTTTTT
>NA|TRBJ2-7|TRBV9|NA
CASSVDKYSYEQYF
TGTGCCAGCAGCGTAGATAAGTACTCCTACGAGCAGTACTTC
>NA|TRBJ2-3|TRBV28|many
CASSFRADNTDTQYF
TGTGCCAGCAGTTTCAGAGCGGATAACACAGATACGCAGTATTTT
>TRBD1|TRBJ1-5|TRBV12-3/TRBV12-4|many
CASSKKGQGARQPQHF
TGTGCCAGCAGTAAGAAAGGACAGGGTGCCAGGCAGCCCCAGCATTTT
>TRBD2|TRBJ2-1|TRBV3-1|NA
CASLRTSGGNEQFF
TGTGCCAGCCTTAGGACTAGCGGGGGCAATGAGCAGTTCTTC
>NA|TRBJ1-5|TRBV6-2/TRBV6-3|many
CASSLFRSGDSNQPQHF
TGTGCCAGCAGTTTATTTCGTTCAGGGGACTCCAATCAGCCCCAGCATTTT
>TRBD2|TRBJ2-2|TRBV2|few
CASVSGGVAGGGTGELFF
TGTGCCAGCGTATCGGGGGGTGTGGCGGGAGGTGGCACCGGGGAGCTGTTTTTT
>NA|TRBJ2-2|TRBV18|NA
CASSPLPQNTRELFF
TGTGCCAGCTCACCACTCCCCCAGAACACCCGGGAGCTGTTTTTT
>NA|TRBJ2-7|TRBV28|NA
CASSSLRRASVKQYF
TGTGCCAGCAGTTCCCTTAGGAGGGCTAGCGTGAAGCAGTACTTC
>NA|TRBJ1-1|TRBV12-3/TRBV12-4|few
CASSSSTINTEAFF
TGTGCCAGCAGTTCCTCGACCATAAACACTGAAGCTTTCTTT
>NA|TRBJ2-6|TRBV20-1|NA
CSSPGLDSGANVLTF
TGCAGTAGCCCAGGTCTTGACTCTGGGGCCAACGTCCTGACTTTC
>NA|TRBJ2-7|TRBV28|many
CASSLRVYEQYF
TGTGCCAGCAGTTTAAGGGTCTACGAGCAGTACTTC
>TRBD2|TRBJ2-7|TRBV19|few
CASSRSAGDYEQYF
TGTGCCAGTAGTCGGTCAGCGGGAGACTACGAGCAGTACTTC
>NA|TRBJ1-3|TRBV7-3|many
CASSLGGHSGNTIYF
TGTGCCAGCAGCTTAGGGGGACACTCTGGAAACACCATATATTTT
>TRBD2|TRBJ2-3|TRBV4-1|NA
CASSQPSGYVDTQYF
TGCGCCAGCAGCCAACCTAGCGGGTACGTGGATACGCAGTATTTT
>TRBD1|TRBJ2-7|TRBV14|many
CASSGTGIYEQYF
TGTGCCAGCAGCGGGACAGGGATCTACGAGCAGTACTTC
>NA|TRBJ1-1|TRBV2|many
CASSPQSGDTEAFF
TGTGCCAGCAGCCCCCAGAGTGGTGACACTGAAGCTTTCTTT
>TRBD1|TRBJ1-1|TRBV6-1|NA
CAGNQGAGEAFF
TGTGCCGGCAACCAGGGGGCTGGTGAAGCTTTCTTT
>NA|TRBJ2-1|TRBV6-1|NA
CASSEEAGFVNEQFF
TGTGCCAGCAGTGAAGAGGCGGGCTTCGTCAATGAGCAGTTCTTC
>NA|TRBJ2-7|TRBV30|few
CAGGAYEQYF
TGTGCCGGCGGTGCCTACGAGCAGTACTTC
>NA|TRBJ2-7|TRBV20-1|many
CSAVPYEQYF
TGCAGCGCGGTGCCCTACGAGCAGTACTTC
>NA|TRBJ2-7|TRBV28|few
CANSPRRGEQYF
TGTGCCAACAGTCCCCGGAGGGGAGAGCAGTACTTC
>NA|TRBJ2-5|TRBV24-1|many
CATSDLQGGGLETQYF
TGTGCCACCAGTGACCTACAAGGGGGGGGTCTAGAGACCCAGTACTTC
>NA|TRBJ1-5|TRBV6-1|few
CASSESPQTFNQPQHF
TGTGCCAGCAGTGAGTCCCCCCAGACCTTCAATCAGCCCCAGCATTTT
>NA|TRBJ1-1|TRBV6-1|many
CASSKTQGPRAFF
TGTGCCAGCAGTAAGACTCAGGGTCCGCGAGCTTTCTTT
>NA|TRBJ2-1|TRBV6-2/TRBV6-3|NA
CATGWTDNEQFF
TGTGCCACTGGGTGGACGGACAATGAGCAGTTCTTC
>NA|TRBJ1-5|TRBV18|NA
CASSRVGRDSNQPQHF
TGTGCCAGCTCACGGGTAGGGCGGGATAGCAATCAGCCCCAGCATTTT
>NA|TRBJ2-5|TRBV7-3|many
CASSLDGGPGKTQYF
TGTGCCAGCAGCTTAGATGGCGGGCCCGGGAAGACCCAGTACTTC
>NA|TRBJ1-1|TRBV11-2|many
CASSLEGGITEAFF
TGTGCCAGCAGCTTAGAGGGAGGAATCACTGAAGCTTTCTTT
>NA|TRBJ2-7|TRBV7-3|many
CASSPTGSSYEQYF
TGTGCCAGCAGCCCCACAGGGTCCTCCTACGAGCAGTACTTC
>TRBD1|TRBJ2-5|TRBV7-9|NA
CASSRQGQETQYF
TGTGCCAGCAGCCGACAGGGCCAAGAGACCCAGTACTTC
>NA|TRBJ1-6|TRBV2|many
CASSPSSSYNSPLHF
TGTGCCAGCAGTCCATCTAGCTCCTATAATTCACCCCTCCACTTT
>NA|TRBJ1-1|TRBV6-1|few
CASQVIRGSTEAFF
TGTGCCAGTCAGGTTATTAGGGGGAGCACTGAAGCTTTCTTT
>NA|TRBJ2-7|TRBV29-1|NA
CSAGGWQGGNEQYF
TGCAGCGCTGGGGGGTGGCAGGGGGGCAACGAGCAGTACTTC
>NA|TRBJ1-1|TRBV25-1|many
CASSESRWNTEAFF
TGTGCCAGCAGTGAATCCCGTTGGAACACTGAAGCTTTCTTT
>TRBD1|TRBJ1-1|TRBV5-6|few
CASSPDRAMNTEAFF
TGTGCCAGCAGCCCGGACAGGGCTATGAACACTGAAGCTTTCTTT
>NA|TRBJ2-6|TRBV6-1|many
CASSKDSSGANVLTF
TGTGCCAGCAGCAAAGACAGCTCTGGGGCCAACGTCCTGACTTTC